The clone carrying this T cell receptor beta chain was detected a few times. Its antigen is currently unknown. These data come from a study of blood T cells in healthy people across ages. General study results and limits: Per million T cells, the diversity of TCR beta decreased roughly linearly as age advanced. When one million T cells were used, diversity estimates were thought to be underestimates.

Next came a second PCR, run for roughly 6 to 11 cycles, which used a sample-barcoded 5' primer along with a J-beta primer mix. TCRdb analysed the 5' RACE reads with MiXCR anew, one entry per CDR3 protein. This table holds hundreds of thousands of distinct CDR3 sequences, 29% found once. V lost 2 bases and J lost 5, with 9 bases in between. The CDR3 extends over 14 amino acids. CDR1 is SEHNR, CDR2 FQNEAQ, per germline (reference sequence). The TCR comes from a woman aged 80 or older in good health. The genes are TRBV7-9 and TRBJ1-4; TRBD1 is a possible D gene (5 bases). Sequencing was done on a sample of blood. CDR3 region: CASSLNGGNEKLFF. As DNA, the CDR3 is TGTGCCAGCAGCTTAAATGGGGGAAATGAAAAACTGTTTTTT.